Presented here are 13 T cell receptor beta chains from one specimen sequenced in a study of blood T cell repertoires in COVID-19. Libraries were prepared by immunoSEQ multiplex PCR; TCRdb keeps only in-frame clonotypes and omits some of them. Seen here are about 54,000 clones, roughly 90% observed once, and the top ten hold roughly 3.9%. Source material: peripheral blood. These receptor sequences come from a man aged 45-65 years with acute or convalescent COVID-19.

The rearrangement joins TRBV24-1 to TRBJ2-5; 11 nucleotides agree with TRBD1. The germline V gene encodes CDR1 KGHDR and CDR2 SFDVKD. There are 16 residues in the CDR3. V lost 4 bases, J lost 5 bases, and 8 bases stayed unmatched. In DNA form, the CDR3 reads TGTGCCACCAGTGAAGTGACAAGGGACAGGGGGGAGACCCAGTACTTC. Its protein is CATSEVTRDRGETQYF.

The chain couples TRBV19 to TRBJ2-7; TRBD1 matches at 11 bases. The J segment lost 4 bases and the V segment lost 7 bases, leaving 6 bases of the junction unmatched. The CDR3 runs to 14 residues. Per the germline V gene, CDR1 is LNHDA and CDR2 is SQIVND (reference sequence). CDR3 sequence (DNA): TGTGCCAGTACCCCCGGGACAGGGGGTTACGAGCAGTACTTC. Encoded protein: CASTPGTGGYEQYF.

The sample holds one count of this clone. The chain carries TRBV19 and TRBJ2-3, with D possibly being TRBD1 (6 bases). The CDR3 spans 16 residues. V lost 5 bases and J lost 0, with 15 bases in between. Germline loops: CDR1 LNHDA, CDR2 SQIVND (reference sequence). The CDR3 reads CASSEPRGASTDTQYF. The CDR3 DNA sequence: TGTGCCAGTAGTGAACCCAGGGGCGCTAGCACAGATACGCAGTATTTT.

The chain uses TRBV12-3 or TRBV12-4 and TRBJ1-6; D gene uncertain. The CDR3 contains 13 residues. Trimming stripped 8 bases from V and 5 bases from J, with 10 bases between. Here the CDR3 reads CASLRGNNSPLHF. The CDR3, as DNA: TGTGCCAGCCTACGGGGTAATAATTCACCCCTCCACTTT.

This chain connects TRBV11-3 to TRBJ2-2, with 7 bases fitting TRBD2. The CDR3 is 16 amino acids. Germline assignment: CDR1 SGHNT and CDR2 YENEEA. The V segment lost 4 bases and the J segment 0 bases; nucleotides outside the gene matches: 5. The CDR3 sequence is CASSSALAANTGELFF. The CDR3 DNA reads as TGTGCCAGCAGCTCCGCCCTAGCGGCGAACACCGGGGAGCTGTTTTTT.

This chain's CDR3 is CASSSPGGGDYGYTF. The DNA of the CDR3 is TGTGCCAGCAGTTCGCCCGGGGGTGGGGACTATGGCTACACCTTC. This rearrangement joins TRBV28 to TRBJ1-2; possibly TRBD1 for D (5 bases). V was shortened by 4 bases and J by 3 bases, with 15 bases between the two germline ends. This CDR3 has 15 amino acids. Per the germline V gene, CDR1 is MDHEN and CDR2 is SYDVKM.

The chain uses TRBV5-4 and TRBJ2-3; possibly TRBD2 for D (7 bases). CDR3 size: 16 residues. In germline, CDR1 is SGHNT, CDR2 YYREEE (reference sequence). V lost 4 bases, J lost 2 bases, and 17 bases lay in between. CDR3 in amino acids: CASSPIVAGATDTQYF. CDR3 sequence (DNA): TGTGCCAGCAGCCCCATCGTCGCGGGGGCCACAGATACGCAGTATTTT.

The chain carries TRBV10-2 and TRBJ2-1, with TRBD2 matching 7 bases. In germline, CDR1 is WSHSY, CDR2 SAAADI. The CDR3 is 12 amino acids. With 8 bases clipped from V and 4 bases from J, the junction kept 2 bases outside the gene matches. CDR3 protein: CASGRGYNEQFF. The DNA for the CDR3 is TGCGCCAGCGGGCGGGGGTACAATGAGCAGTTCTTC.

This clone came up once. The chain combines TRBV28 with TRBJ2-3; 7 bases map to TRBD2. The CDR3 sequence is 12 residues long. CDR1 is MDHEN, CDR2 SYDVKM, per germline. The CDR3 loop is CAISGETDTQYF. The DNA of the CDR3 is TGTGCTATCAGCGGGGAAACAGATACGCAGTATTTT.

This chain joins TRBV19 and TRBJ1-5; D remains ambiguous. The germline V gene has CDR1 LNHDA and CDR2 SQIVND (reference sequence). V lost 3 bases to trimming and J lost 4 bases, with 10 bases between them. This CDR3 spans 14 amino acids. For the CDR3, the DNA is TGTGCCAGTAGTATTTATTCCAGAAATCAGCCCCAGCATTTT. It codes for CASSIYSRNQPQHF.

This clone was observed a single time. This chain connects TRBV19 to TRBJ2-3; D call uncertain. The CDR3 contains 13 residues. Germline CDR1 LNHDA, CDR2 SQIVND (reference sequence). The V end was cut by 7 bases, the J end by 3 bases, with 11 bases between. CDR3: CASTKPGTDTQYF. CDR3 DNA: TGTGCCAGTACCAAACCCGGGACAGATACGCAGTATTTT.

The genes are TRBV24-1 and TRBJ2-5; D is perhaps TRBD1 (6 bases). Germline V gives CDR1 KGHDR, CDR2 SFDVKD. The CDR3 loop spans 15 amino acids. V dropped 2 bases and J dropped 7 bases, with 16 bases sitting between them. The DNA of the CDR3 is TGTGCCACCAGTGATTCCCGGACAGCCGGAGGGACCCAGTACTTC. This encodes CATSDSRTAGGTQYF.

This clone was seen only once. The J gene is TRBJ1-2, the V gene TRBV4-1; D remains ambiguous. Trimming removed 2 bases from V and 3 bases from J, with 10 bases in between. CDR3 length: 14 residues. CDR1 is MGHRA and CDR2 is YSYEKL in the germline V gene. CDR3 region: CASSQTDQDYGYTF. In DNA, the CDR3 is TGCGCCAGCAGCCAAACCGACCAGGACTATGGCTACACCTTC.